The present T cell receptor beta chain was sequenced within a study of blood T cell repertoires in COVID-19. In the original processing: Scientists estimated how many nucleated cells there were by amplifying reference gene primers. The repertoire was sequenced with immunoSEQ multiplex PCR; TCRdb's copy has only in-frame clones and lacks some. D and trimming were read from the DNA, whereas the V and J calls and clone size are those reported in that table. The sample comprises about 160,000 clones, over 70% of which are singletons, and more than 7% rests with the top ten. The germline CDR1 and CDR2 sequences are SNHLY and FYNNEI. The CDR3 is made up of 14 amino acids. The V and J ends lost 8 bases and 0 bases respectively, with 10 bases between them.

The material sequenced was peripheral blood. The receptor was isolated from a woman older than 75 with active or convalescent COVID-19. The chain has TRBV2 and TRBJ1-4, with D unresolved. CDR3 nucleotide sequence: TGTGCCAGCTGGAAGGGAGCAACTAATGAAAAACTGTTTTTT. Translating it yields CASWKGATNEKLFF.